This passage covers 27 T cell receptor beta chains from one sample sequenced in a study of T cell repertoires in cytomegalovirus infection. In TCRdb, the reads were re-called with MiXCR into one record per CDR3 protein. The data show approximately 400,000 distinct CDR3 sequences, 31% seen once. Sequenced: PBMCs. The receptors stem from a human donor in good health (CMV status not recorded). Some clones in this sample may be carry-over from other donors' samples.

This clonotype was detected ten times or more. The CDR3 DNA follows: TGTGCCAGCAGGGGGACGCGATACCCCATTCAGTACTTC. Translation: CASRGTRYPIQYF. The rearrangement uses TRBV12-3 or TRBV12-4 and TRBJ2-4; D tentatively reads TRBD1 or TRBD2 (5 bases each). Trimming removed 6 bases from V and 9 bases from J, with 15 bases in between. The length of the CDR3 is 13 residues.

Written as DNA, the CDR3 is TGTGCCAGCAGCTCCCCCGGGTCGGACGAGCAGTACTTC. Translated: CASSSPGSDEQYF. The chain employs TRBV5-6 and TRBJ2-7; D remains unclear. Trimming left V 3 bases short and J 5 bases short, with 12 bases between. The CDR3 length is 13 residues. In germline, CDR1 is SGHDT, CDR2 YYEEEE.

As concerns this clonotype: A much larger clonotype is one base distant, so this may be a read error. The chain has TRBV7-2 and TRBJ2-3; D assignment may be TRBD1 or TRBD2 (5 bases each). The CDR3 covers 12 residues. Germline CDR1 SGHTA, CDR2 FQGNSA. The V end was cut by 5 bases, the J end by 12 bases, with 15 bases between. CDR3 residues: CASSHGNGAQYF. The CDR3 DNA sequence: TGTGCCAGCAGCCACGGGAATGGGGCCCAGTATTTT.

This chain links TRBV20-1 with TRBJ2-5, with 9 bases that match TRBD1. V was clipped by 4 bases and J by 3 bases; unmatched bases: 9. Germline assignment: CDR1 DFQATT and CDR2 SNEGSKA (reference sequence). The CDR3 runs to 15 residues. CDR3 protein: CSATPAGQGKETQYF. The CDR3 nucleotides read TGCAGTGCTACACCAGCAGGACAGGGGAAAGAGACCCAGTACTTC.

This clonotype was counted between two and nine times. The chain recombines TRBV4-1 with TRBJ2-1, with D possibly being TRBD1 (6 bases). The germline V and J ends were trimmed by 3 bases and 1 base, with 13 bases remaining between them. The germline gives CDR1 MGHRA, CDR2 YSYEKL. This CDR3 is built from 16 residues. The CDR3 region is CASSHTDRRSYNEQFF. In nucleotides, the CDR3 is TGCGCCAGCAGCCACACCGACAGGCGGTCCTACAATGAGCAGTTCTTC.

This clonotype has more than one count but fewer than ten. The chain employs TRBV12-3 or TRBV12-4 and TRBJ1-1; the D gene is possibly TRBD1 (6 bases). This CDR3 contains 13 residues. V gave up 10 bases and J gave up 1 base, with 13 bases separating them. The CDR3 here is CATETGRNTEAFF. The CDR3 bases are TGTGCCACCGAGACAGGAAGGAACACTGAAGCTTTCTTT.

This clonotype has only a few counts. This sequence joins TRBV19 and TRBJ2-1; D perhaps matches TRBD2 (6 bases). The CDR3 spans 15 residues. The ends were cut back, 5 bases at V and 12 bases at J, with 23 bases in the middle. CDR1 LNHDA and CDR2 SQIVND come from the germline V gene (reference sequence). The DNA for the CDR3 is TGTGCCAGTAGTGTCACAGCGGGCCCCACGACTGGGCAGTTCTTC. It codes for CASSVTAGPTTGQFF.

The CDR3 coding sequence is TGTGCCAGCAACCGGGACAGCCTGTACGAGCAGTACTTC. Protein product: CASNRDSLYEQYF. The chain has TRBV2 and TRBJ2-7; 7 bases are a match to TRBD1. CDR1 is SNHLY, CDR2 FYNNEI, per germline. The CDR3 has 13 residues. The J segment lost 4 bases and the V segment lost 7 bases, leaving 7 bases of the junction unmatched.

The V gene is TRBV4-1, the J gene TRBJ1-1; TRBD1 might be the D (6 bases). In germline, CDR1 is MGHRA, CDR2 YSYEKL. V was cut by 1 base and J by 3 bases, with 12 bases left in between. This CDR3 comprises 15 residues. The CDR3 is CASSQGQGPYTEAFF. CDR3 sequence (DNA): TGCGCCAGCAGCCAAGGGCAGGGGCCCTACACTGAAGCTTTCTTT.

This chain links TRBV5-1 with TRBJ2-7; TRBD1 matches 7 bases. The CDR3 consists of 14 residues. Germline assignment: CDR1 SGHRS and CDR2 YFSETQ. The junction had 7 bases not matched to a gene; V was cut back by 4 bases and J by 3 bases. DNA of the CDR3: TGCGCCAGCAGCGGTGCCAGGGGGAACTACGAGCAGTACTTC. The encoded protein is CASSGARGNYEQYF.

This clonotype occurred once. The chain employs TRBV19 and TRBJ1-4; TRBD1 aligns across 9 bases. The J segment lost 7 bases and the V segment lost 7 bases, leaving 10 bases of the junction unmatched. Germline assignment: CDR1 LNHDA and CDR2 SQIVND (reference sequence). This CDR3 spans 15 amino acids. The CDR3 DNA reads TGTGCCAGTACCCGCGTGGGACAGGGACGTGAAAAACTGTTTTTT. It codes for CASTRVGQGREKLFF.

This clonotype was seen only a few times. The chain couples TRBV18 to TRBJ2-3; TRBD1 or TRBD2 may be the D gene (6 bases each). Trimming removed 0 bases from V and 5 bases from J, with 15 bases in between. Germline CDR1 and CDR2: KGHSH and LQKENI. This CDR3 contains 16 residues. The CDR3 sequence: CASSPPVRGLEDTQYF. In nucleotides, the CDR3 is TGTGCCAGCTCACCACCGGTCCGGGGGCTTGAAGATACGCAGTATTTT. The entire variable domain, with the rest obtained from reference TRBV18 and TRBJ2-3, is as follows: NAGVMQNPRHLVRRRGQEARLRCSPMKGHSHVYWYRQLPEEGLKFMVYLQKENIIDESGMPKERFSAEFPKEGPSILRIQQVVRGDSAAYFCASSPPVRGLEDTQYFGPGTRLTVL.

This clonotype was detected a few times. The chain links TRBV7-2 to TRBJ1-5; 7 bases align to TRBD1. This CDR3 comprises 15 residues. Germline V gene sequence: CDR1 SGHTA, CDR2 FQGNSA. V was pared by 1 base and J by 3 bases, with 3 bases of the junction left unmatched. CDR3 in DNA: TGTGCCAGCAGCTTAGAGGGACAGTACAATCAGCCCCAGCATTTT. Translation: CASSLEGQYNQPQHF. Combining the CDR3 with reference TRBV7-2 and TRBJ1-5 gives the whole variable domain GAGVSQSPSNKVTEKGKDVELRCDPISGHTALYWYRQSLGQGLEFLIYFQGNSAPDKSGLPSDRFSAERTGGSVSTLTIQRTQQEDSAVYLCASSLEGQYNQPQHFGDGTRLSIL.

The table lists this clonotype with many counts. V gene TRBV7-2 combines with J gene TRBJ2-1; D is perhaps TRBD2 (6 bases). The V end lost 2 bases, the J end lost 10 bases, and 12 bases lay between the germline ends. This CDR3 region has 13 residues. Germline CDR1 reads SGHTA; CDR2 reads FQGNSA. The CDR3 is CASSLRLGDEQFF. CDR3 DNA sequence: TGTGCCAGCAGCTTAAGACTAGGGGACGAGCAGTTCTTC.

CDR3: CSVDTPAGRFDNEQFF. In DNA form, the CDR3 reads TGCAGCGTTGATACTCCAGCGGGGCGCTTTGACAATGAGCAGTTCTTC. This chain connects TRBV29-1 to TRBJ2-1; 7 bases match TRBD2. The CDR3 runs to 16 residues. V shed 3 bases, J shed 5 bases, and the junction held 13 bases outside the gene matches. Per the germline V gene, CDR1 is SQVTM and CDR2 is ANQGSEA.

This clonotype was detected ten times or more. The chain has TRBV7-2 and TRBJ1-1, with TRBD1 matching over 7 bases. The CDR3 totals 16 residues. The germline V gene has CDR1 SGHTA and CDR2 FQGNSA. The trim removed 5 bases at V and 2 bases at J, leaving 11 bases unmatched. The chain's CDR3 is CASSPRQGTSNTEAFF. CDR3 coding DNA: TGTGCCAGCAGCCCCCGACAGGGTACTAGTAACACTGAAGCTTTCTTT.

This clonotype showed up many times. This chain connects TRBV7-2 to TRBJ1-3, with TRBD1 as a possible D gene (5 bases). V was shortened by 5 bases and J by 0 bases, with 11 bases between the two germline ends. Germline assignment: CDR1 SGHTA and CDR2 FQGNSA. The CDR3 contains 15 residues. The CDR3 here is CASSLTGDSGNTIYF. For the CDR3, the DNA is TGTGCCAGCAGCCTCACAGGAGACTCTGGAAACACCATATATTTT.

A word on this clonotype: This sequence may be a read error, since a much larger clone differs from it by one base. The CDR3 does not end in the conserved phenylalanine or tryptophan, so this is likely a read error. The rearrangement uses TRBV7-2 and TRBJ2-7; no clear D. Germline V gives CDR1 SGHTA, CDR2 FQGNSA. Deletions cut 3 bases from V and 3 bases from J, with 3 bases between. This CDR3 contains 11 residues. The CDR3: CASSLVYEQYL. The CDR3 DNA reads as TGTGCCAGCAGCTTGGTCTACGAGCAGTACTTA.

Remarks on this clonotype: Germline is not matched at one junction end, which may reflect a read error. The gene calls are TRBV6-1 and TRBJ2-7; D tentatively reads TRBD1 or TRBD2 (5 bases each). The CDR3 spans 15 residues. Germline V gene data show CDR1 as MNHNS and CDR2 as SASEGT. The DNA for the CDR3 is TGTGCCAGCAGTGAAACCGGGACGGTCTCCTACGAGCCGTACTTC. This encodes CASSETGTVSYEPYF.

This clonotype came up a few times. The genes are TRBV14 and TRBJ2-5, with D uncertain. Germline V lookup: CDR1 SGHDN, CDR2 FVKESK. V lost 4 bases, J lost 2 bases, and 20 bases lay in between. The length of the CDR3 is 17 residues. The CDR3 is CASSLGFVRTPQETQYF. CDR3 nucleotide sequence: TGTGCCAGCAGCCTGGGGTTTGTCCGGACGCCTCAAGAGACCCAGTACTTC.

This clonotype has a single count. The chain couples TRBV5-4 to TRBJ2-5; D is ambiguous. Germline V gene sequence: CDR1 SGHNT, CDR2 YYREEE (reference sequence). The CDR3 extends over 15 amino acids. V was pared by 1 base and J by 0 bases, with 10 bases between. CDR3 nucleotide sequence: TGTGCCAGCAGCTTGAGAGGTGGCTACCAAGAGACCCAGTACTTC. It encodes CASSLRGGYQETQYF.

V usage is TRBV6-2 or TRBV6-3 and J usage is TRBJ2-7; TRBD2 agrees at 9 bases. This CDR3 region has 15 residues. With V trimmed by 6 bases and J by 3 bases, 9 bases remained unmatched. Germline CDR1 MNHEY, CDR2 SVGEGT. CDR3 loop: CASRRLSSGGYEQYF. The CDR3 DNA reads TGTGCCAGCAGACGCCTCAGTAGCGGGGGCTACGAGCAGTACTTC.

This clonotype was found many times. The chain carries TRBV6-1 and TRBJ2-6; no firm D call. Looked up from germline, CDR1 is MNHNS and CDR2 is SASEGT. The length of the CDR3 is 14 residues. Deletions cut 5 bases from V and 1 base from J, with 6 bases between. Written as DNA, the CDR3 is TGTGCCAGCAGTATCAGTTCTGGGGCCAACGTCCTGACTTTC. This translates into CASSISSGANVLTF.

This clonotype turned up a few times. The CDR3, as DNA: TGTGCCAGCGCGCCGGGACTAGCGGGGGTCACAGATACGCAGTATTTT. The encoded protein is CASAPGLAGVTDTQYF. V is TRBV2 and J is TRBJ2-3; the match to TRBD2 covers 14 bases. The CDR3 runs 16 residues. Germline CDR1 reads SNHLY; CDR2 reads FYNNEI. The junction had 6 bases not matched to a gene; V was cut back by 8 bases and J by 2 bases.

As regards this clonotype: A much larger clone sits a single nucleotide away, making a read error possible. The chain joins TRBV7-2 to TRBJ2-7, with D maybe TRBD1 (5 bases). The CDR3 spans 16 residues. With 3 bases removed from V and 3 bases from J, the gap between germline ends came to 18 bases. Per the germline V gene, CDR1 is SGHTA and CDR2 is FQGNSA. CDR3 in amino acids: CASSLAQTVGVYEQYF. CDR3 nucleotides: TGTGCCAGCAGCTTGGCCCAGACAGTGGGCGTCTACGAGCAGTACTTC. Supplemented by reference TRBV7-2 and TRBJ2-7, the full variable domain reads GAGVSQSPSNKVTEKGKDVELRCDPISGHTALYWYRQSLGQGLEFLIYFQGNSAPDKSGLPSDRFSAERTGGSVSTLTIQRTQQEDSAVYLCASSLAQTVGVYEQYFGPGTRLTVT.

This clonotype was recorded many times. This chain links TRBV7-2 with TRBJ2-5; D is unresolved. The CDR3 runs 13 residues. V was clipped by 2 bases and J by 5 bases, with 9 bases between them. Germline-derived CDR1 and CDR2 are SGHTA and FQGNSA. CDR3 bases: TGTGCCAGCAGCTTATTTGGGTTTGAGACCCAGTACTTC. Translation gives CASSLFGFETQYF.

Many counts were recorded for this clonotype. V usage is TRBV7-8 and J usage is TRBJ2-7; no clear D gene. Trimming took 3 bases from V and 7 from J, leaving 13 bases between them. Looked up from germline, CDR1 is SGHVS and CDR2 is FQNEAQ. CDR3 size: 13 residues. This chain's CDR3 is CASSLGTYSEQYF. The CDR3 bases are TGTGCCAGCAGCTTGGGCACTTACTCGGAGCAGTACTTC.